This TCR beta chain originates from a study of blood T cell repertoires in COVID-19. Cohorts were determined from participant-reported clinical history. Within the 2 weeks before study entry, each person in the exposed group met a COVID-19 case. The table came from immunoSEQ multiplex PCR; TCRdb's copy has only in-frame clones and leaves some out. The sample yields 350,000 to 450,000 clones, just over 90% seen once. After removal of 3 bases from V and 5 bases from J, the junction contained 4 bases not matched to a gene. This CDR3 has 15 amino acids. Germline CDR1 reads LGHNT; CDR2 reads FRNRAP. Material: PBMCs or T cells enriched from blood (not recorded which). The clonotype comes from a woman aged 40 to 49 who had been exposed to COVID-19. This chain joins TRBV12-5 and TRBJ1-6, with 7 nucleotides matching TRBD1. The CDR3 here is CASGFGQVHNSPLHF. The CDR3 coding sequence is TGTGCTAGTGGTTTCGGACAGGTTCATAATTCACCCCTCCACTTT.